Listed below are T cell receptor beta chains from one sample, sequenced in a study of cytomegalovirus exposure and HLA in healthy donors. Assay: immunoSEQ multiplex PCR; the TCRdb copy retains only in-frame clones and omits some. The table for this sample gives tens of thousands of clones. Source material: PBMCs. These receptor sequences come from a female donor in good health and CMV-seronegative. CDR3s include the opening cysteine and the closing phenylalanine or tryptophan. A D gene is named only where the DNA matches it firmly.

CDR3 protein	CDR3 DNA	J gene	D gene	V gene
CASSERSSDNEQFF	TGTGCCAGCAGTGAAAGGAGCTCCGACAATGAGCAGTTCTTC	TRBJ2-1	.	TRBV6-1
CASSLRGLAYNEQFF	TGTGCCAGCTCACTACGGGGATTAGCCTACAATGAGCAGTTCTTC	TRBJ2-1	.	TRBV18
CASSPDRGIQPQHF	TGCGCCAGCAGCCCGGACAGGGGGATTCAGCCCCAGCATTTT	TRBJ1-5	TRBD1	TRBV4-1
CSVEGYGNEQFF	TGCAGCGTTGAAGGGTACGGCAATGAGCAGTTCTTC	TRBJ2-1	.	TRBV29-1
CASSLELESDYEQYF	TGTGCCAGCAGCTTAGAACTAGAGTCGGACTACGAGCAGTACTTC	TRBJ2-7	.	TRBV7-6
CASSVGQDNTGELFF	TGTGCCAGCAGTGTAGGACAGGATAACACCGGGGAGCTGTTTTTT	TRBJ2-2	TRBD1	TRBV6-1
CAWSPKDWGGMSGNIQYF	TGTGCCTGGAGTCCCAAGGATTGGGGGGGGATGAGTGGAAACATTCAGTACTTC	TRBJ2-4	TRBD2	TRBV30
CASSIGTGDKNIQYF	TGTGCCAGTAGTATAGGAACAGGGGACAAAAACATTCAGTACTTC	TRBJ2-4	TRBD1	TRBV19
CSVEGQGHRNEQFF	TGCAGCGTTGAAGGACAGGGTCATCGCAATGAGCAGTTCTTC	TRBJ2-1	TRBD1	TRBV29-1
CASSSGTGSNTEAFF	TGCGCCAGCAGCTCGGGGACAGGGTCTAACACTGAAGCTTTCTTT	TRBJ1-1	TRBD1	TRBV5-1
CASSVYGDSNQPQHF	TGTGCCAGCAGTGTTTACGGGGATAGCAATCAGCCCCAGCATTTT	TRBJ1-5	.	TRBV27
CASSLGTTGEQYF	TGCGCCAGCAGCTTGGGGACAACTGGCGAGCAGTACTTC	TRBJ2-7	.	TRBV5-1
CASSEAAGAPYEQYF	TGTGCCAGCAGTGAAGCGGCGGGGGCACCCTACGAGCAGTACTTC	TRBJ2-7	.	TRBV2
CASSPSGQGSGGYTF	TGCGCCAGCAGCCCGTCCGGACAGGGCTCGGGTGGCTACACCTTC	TRBJ1-2	TRBD1	TRBV4-3
CASSLRGLPQETQYF	TGCGCCAGCAGCTTAAGAGGACTTCCCCAAGAGACCCAGTACTTC	TRBJ2-5	.	TRBV5-1
CASKTGGDSYNEQFF	TGTGCCAGCAAGACAGGGGGCGACTCCTACAATGAGCAGTTCTTC	TRBJ2-1	TRBD1	TRBV6-5
CSLEGTGGLRTEAFF	TGCAGCCTAGAGGGGACAGGGGGCTTGCGCACTGAAGCTTTCTTT	TRBJ1-1	TRBD1	TRBV29-1
CASSIVGLAVGETQYF	TGTGCCAGTAGTATAGTTGGACTAGCGGTGGGGGAGACCCAGTACTTC	TRBJ2-5	TRBD2	TRBV19
CASSQLQGITDTQYF	TGTGCCAGCAGCCAACTACAGGGCATTACAGATACGCAGTATTTT	TRBJ2-3	.	TRBV7-3
CASSQVSGGSPGELFF	TGCGCCAGCAGCCAAGTATCGGGAGGTAGCCCCGGGGAGCTGTTTTTT	TRBJ2-2	TRBD2	TRBV4-1
CASSIVSWGQGNEQFF	TGTGCCAGTAGTATAGTTAGTTGGGGACAGGGCAATGAGCAGTTCTTC	TRBJ2-1	TRBD1	TRBV19
CASSLEAGSYYEQYF	TGTGCCAGCAGCTTAGAAGCCGGGTCTTACTACGAGCAGTACTTC	TRBJ2-7	.	TRBV7-3
CASSPYGSSNEKLFF	TGCGCCAGCAGCCCGTATGGGAGCTCCAATGAAAAACTGTTTTTT	TRBJ1-4	.	TRBV5-1
CAISEGANEKLFF	TGTGCCATCAGTGAAGGGGCAAACGAAAAACTGTTTTTT	TRBJ1-4	.	TRBV10-3
CASSSHRGNTEAFF	TGTGCCAGCAGTTCCCACAGGGGGAACACTGAAGCTTTCTTT	TRBJ1-1	TRBD1	TRBV6-5
CASRTIGQDYGYTF	TGCGCCAGCAGAACCATAGGACAGGACTATGGCTACACCTTC	TRBJ1-2	TRBD1	TRBV4-1
CASSLGLAVPTGELFF	TGTGCCAGCAGCCTGGGACTAGCGGTGCCCACCGGGGAGCTGTTTTTT	TRBJ2-2	TRBD2	TRBV5-4
CASSQGLSGGERETQYF	TGTGCCAGCAGCCAAGGTCTCTCGGGGGGGGAGCGCGAGACCCAGTACTTC	TRBJ2-5	TRBD2	TRBV4-2
CASSPLVAGQGEQFF	TGTGCCAGCTCACCGTTAGTAGCGGGACAGGGTGAGCAGTTCTTC	TRBJ2-1	.	TRBV18
CASSEEGLLGVDTEAFF	TGTGCCAGCAGTGAAGAGGGACTGCTGGGGGTGGACACTGAAGCTTTCTTT	TRBJ1-1	.	TRBV6-1
CASSIPGQDEQYF	TGTGCCAGTAGTATTCCGGGACAAGACGAGCAGTACTTC	TRBJ2-7	.	TRBV19
CASSLGGGPNSPLHF	TGTGCCAGCAGCTTAGGCGGGGGGCCGAATTCACCCCTCCACTTT	TRBJ1-6	.	TRBV7-2
CASSLVGGMGHEQYF	TGCGCCAGCAGCTTGGTTGGAGGGATGGGCCACGAGCAGTACTTC	TRBJ2-7	.	TRBV5-1
CASIDRGGDNQPQHF	TGTGCCAGTATCGATAGGGGCGGTGACAATCAGCCCCAGCATTTT	TRBJ1-5	.	TRBV19
CASTWRPDYGYTF	TGTGCCAGCACGTGGCGGCCGGACTATGGCTACACCTTC	TRBJ1-2	.	TRBV6-1
CASSEVGTWGAGELFF	TGTGCCAGCAGTGAAGTGGGGACATGGGGCGCCGGGGAGCTGTTTTTT	TRBJ2-2	.	TRBV6-1
CASSLDRGLTDTQYF	TGTGCCAGCAGCTTGGACAGGGGACTCACAGATACGCAGTATTTT	TRBJ2-3	.	TRBV5-4
CASSLVQGNTEAFF	TGCGCCAGCAGCTTGGTCCAGGGGAACACTGAAGCTTTCTTT	TRBJ1-1	.	TRBV5-1
CAWHTGLPREETQYF	TGTGCCTGGCATACGGGACTACCGAGGGAAGAGACCCAGTACTTC	TRBJ2-5	TRBD2	TRBV30
CASSERVAGAAYEQYF	TGTGCCAGCAGTGAAAGGGTGGCAGGGGCAGCCTACGAGCAGTACTTC	TRBJ2-7	.	TRBV6-1
CASSSPETGGGSYEQYF	TGTGCCAGCAGCTCGCCAGAGACTGGCGGGGGATCCTACGAGCAGTACTTC	TRBJ2-7	TRBD2	TRBV7-9
CSVATTGEGANVLTF	TGCAGCGTAGCAACCACAGGCGAGGGGGCCAACGTCCTGACTTTC	TRBJ2-6	.	TRBV29-1
CASSYRGTPAEAFF	TGTGCCAGCAGCTACAGGGGAACCCCGGCTGAAGCTTTCTTT	TRBJ1-1	TRBD1	TRBV5-6
CASSQDGEGTAETQYF	TGCGCCAGCAGCCAAGATGGGGAGGGTACGGCAGAGACCCAGTACTTC	TRBJ2-5	TRBD2	TRBV4-3
CASSQETGTNQPQHF	TGCGCCAGCAGCCAAGAGACAGGAACTAATCAGCCCCAGCATTTT	TRBJ1-5	.	TRBV4-3
CASSETGGRNEQYF	TGTGCCAGCAGCGAGACAGGGGGCAGGAACGAGCAGTACTTC	TRBJ2-7	TRBD1	TRBV9
CASSPPTRPGEKLFF	TGTGCCAGCTCACCACCGACTCGACCGGGTGAAAAACTGTTTTTT	TRBJ1-4	.	TRBV18
CASSEALRQGARAFF	TGTGCCAGCAGTGAAGCGCTTCGACAGGGGGCCCGAGCTTTCTTT	TRBJ1-1	TRBD1	TRBV6-1
CASSQGWVVNTEAFF	TGTGCCAGCAGTCAGGGCTGGGTGGTGAACACTGAAGCTTTCTTT	TRBJ1-1	.	TRBV6-5
CASSSSKGTGSYEQYF	TGTGCCAGCAGCTCATCCAAGGGGACAGGCTCCTACGAGCAGTACTTC	TRBJ2-7	TRBD1	TRBV7-9
CASSQDRGSTGEIGNEQFF	TGTGCCAGCAGCCAAGATCGTGGGAGTACAGGGGAGATCGGCAATGAGCAGTTCTTC	TRBJ2-1	TRBD1	TRBV4-2
CASSLGDRDTEAFF	TGTGCCAGCAGCTTGGGAGACAGGGACACTGAAGCTTTCTTT	TRBJ1-1	TRBD1	TRBV5-4
CAWSTGQGPNTEAFF	TGTGCCTGGAGCACGGGACAGGGGCCGAACACTGAAGCTTTCTTT	TRBJ1-1	TRBD1	TRBV30
CASSHSPGFTGELFF	TGTGCCAGCAGTCATAGTCCGGGGTTCACCGGGGAGCTGTTTTTT	TRBJ2-2	.	TRBV6-5
CASRVEHGGTEAFF	TGTGCCAGCAGAGTCGAGCACGGGGGGACTGAAGCTTTCTTT	TRBJ1-1	.	TRBV2
CATRERLAGSSDEQYF	TGTGCCACCAGGGAGAGACTAGCCGGGTCGAGCGACGAGCAGTACTTC	TRBJ2-7	TRBD2	TRBV15
CASSLAPSDRARGYTF	TGCGCCAGCAGCTTGGCGCCCTCGGACAGGGCGAGGGGCTACACCTTC	TRBJ1-2	TRBD1	TRBV5-1
CSVVGEVAGYTF	TGCAGCGTTGTAGGGGAGGTCGCTGGCTACACCTTC	TRBJ1-2	.	TRBV29-1
CATPDRENYGYTF	TGTGCCACCCCGGACAGGGAAAACTATGGCTACACCTTC	TRBJ1-2	TRBD1	TRBV19
CAWRRRQHPYEQYF	TGTGCCTGGAGGAGGAGACAGCACCCCTACGAGCAGTACTTC	TRBJ2-7	.	TRBV30